The next 26 T cell receptor beta chains were all read from a single sample in a study of response to subunit inactivated influenza vaccine. TCRdb re-derived calls from the RT-PCR reads in MiXCR, one entry per CDR3 protein. The sample consists of 600,000 to 850,000 distinct CDR3 sequences, 12% to 15% of them appearing once. The sample consisted of PBMCs from blood, taken around 14 days before vaccination. The receptors shown here come from a man aged 45-60 years who received an inactivated influenza vaccine.

The chain uses TRBV7-8 and TRBJ2-7, with D tentatively TRBD2 (6 bases). From germline, CDR1 is SGHVS and CDR2 FQNEAQ. There are 10 residues in the CDR3. V was pared by 5 bases and J by 12 bases, with 11 bases between. CDR3 nucleotide sequence: TGTGCCAGCAGCGGGGAGGATCGGTACTTC. Amino acid sequence: CASSGEDRYF. The full variable domain, rest sourced from reference TRBV7-8 and TRBJ2-7, is GAGVSQSPRYKVAKRGQDVALRCDPISGHVSLFWYQQALGQGPEFLTYFQNEAQLDKSGLPSDRFFAERPEGSVSTLKIQRTQQEDSAVYLCASSGEDRYFGPGTRLTVT.

This clonotype was observed at least ten times. The rearrangement joins TRBV11-2 to TRBJ2-1; no firm D call. This CDR3 is built from 11 residues. Looked up from germline, CDR1 is SGHAT and CDR2 is FQNNGV. V dropped 1 base and J dropped 9 bases, with 4 bases sitting between them. CDR3 bases: TGTGCCAGCAGCTTAGTGTCTGAGCAGTTCTTC. Translating gives CASSLVSEQFF.

Many counts were recorded for this clonotype. This sequence joins TRBV6-2 or TRBV6-3 and TRBJ1-5, with D possibly being TRBD1 (5 bases). Germline CDR1 reads MNHEY; CDR2 reads SVGEGT. CDR3 length equals 15 residues. V lost 2 bases to trimming and J lost 2 bases, with 10 bases between them. The CDR3 DNA is TGTGCCAGCAGTTACGGCAGGGTTGGCAATCAGCCCCAGCATTTT. Amino acid sequence: CASSYGRVGNQPQHF.

The sample holds a few counts of this clonotype. J is TRBJ2-3 and V is TRBV7-2; D is unresolved. Germline lookup yields CDR1 SGHTA and CDR2 FQGNSA. This CDR3 spans 11 amino acids. Trimming took off 4 bases at V and 11 bases at J, with 10 bases between the two ends. The CDR3 region is CASSSGFQQYF. CDR3 coding DNA: TGTGCCAGCAGCTCCGGTTTTCAGCAGTATTTT. Full variable domain (rest looked up from reference TRBV7-2 and TRBJ2-3): GAGVSQSPSNKVTEKGKDVELRCDPISGHTALYWYRQSLGQGLEFLIYFQGNSAPDKSGLPSDRFSAERTGGSVSTLTIQRTQQEDSAVYLCASSSGFQQYFGPGTRLTVL.

The chain couples TRBV7-3 to TRBJ2-1, with a possible D match to TRBD2 (6 bases). The V and J ends lost 4 bases and 9 bases respectively, with 19 bases between them. CDR3 length equals 15 residues. Germline values: CDR1 SGHTA, CDR2 FQGTGA. The CDR3, as DNA: TGTGCCAGCAGCTCGCGGCGGGAACGCGTAGGTGAGCAGTTCTTC. It codes for CASSSRRERVGEQFF.

In this sample, this clonotype turned up many times. The rearrangement joins TRBV5-1 to TRBJ1-2; a possible D gene is TRBD1 (5 bases). Per the germline V gene, CDR1 is SGHRS and CDR2 is YFSETQ. CDR3 length: 13 residues. Trimming removed 2 bases at V and 6 bases at J, with 11 bases between. The CDR3: CASSLSGTDGYTF. CDR3 DNA sequence: TGCGCCAGCAGCTTATCGGGGACGGATGGCTACACCTTC. Full variable domain (rest looked up from reference TRBV5-1 and TRBJ1-2): KAGVTQTPRYLIKTRGQQVTLSCSPISGHRSVSWYQQTPGQGLQFLFEYFSETQRNKGNFPGRFSGRQFSNSRSEMNVSTLELGDSALYLCASSLSGTDGYTFGSGTRLTVV.

The chain recombines TRBV9 with TRBJ1-2, with a tentative D call TRBD1 (6 bases). The CDR3 contains 15 residues. The V end lost 0 bases, the J end lost 2 bases, and 11 bases lay between the germline ends. Germline assignment: CDR1 SGDLS and CDR2 YYNGEE. This CDR3 is CASSVGTEPNYGYTF. The CDR3 DNA reads TGTGCCAGCAGCGTAGGGACAGAACCCAACTATGGCTACACCTTC.

The rearrangement uses TRBV4-1 and TRBJ2-7; 9 nucleotides align to TRBD2. Germline V gene data show CDR1 as MGHRA and CDR2 as YSYEKL. The CDR3 has 16 residues. The V segment lost 0 bases and the J segment 7 bases; nucleotides outside the gene matches: 10. CDR3 coding DNA: TGCGCCAGCAGCCAAGATAGCGGGGGCCTCGGAGGGGAGCAGTACTTC. The encoded protein is CASSQDSGGLGGEQYF.

This clonotype was seen more than once but under ten times. This chain connects TRBV29-1 to TRBJ2-7; D gene uncertain. Germline assignment: CDR1 SQVTM and CDR2 ANQGSEA. The CDR3 is made up of 11 amino acids. V was clipped by 5 bases and J by 6 bases, with 11 bases between them. CDR3 protein: CSVLIGGEQYF. In DNA form, the CDR3 reads TGCAGCGTTCTTATTGGTGGCGAGCAGTACTTC.

This clonotype was counted at least ten times. This chain uses TRBV5-1 with TRBJ2-7; 7 nucleotides agree with TRBD1. CDR1 is SGHRS, CDR2 YFSETQ, per germline. The CDR3 spans 14 residues. Unmatched junction bases numbered 9, after V lost 0 bases and J lost 9 bases. CDR3: CASSLAGRGSGQYF. In DNA, the CDR3 is TGCGCCAGCAGCTTGGCGGGCAGGGGGTCTGGGCAGTACTTC.

V usage is TRBV12-3 or TRBV12-4 and J usage is TRBJ1-1, with D possibly matching TRBD1 (6 bases). Trimming stripped 3 bases from V and 3 bases from J, with 29 bases between. There are 20 residues in the CDR3. The CDR3 loop is CASSFGDWGRTLVEDTEAFF. As DNA, the CDR3 is TGTGCCAGCAGTTTCGGGGATTGGGGGCGGACCTTAGTGGAGGACACTGAAGCTTTCTTT.

This clonotype was detected only a few times. The chain recombines TRBV6-4 with TRBJ2-6; D remains ambiguous. There are 17 residues in the CDR3. Germline V gene data show CDR1 as MRHNA and CDR2 as SNTAGT. V was trimmed by 4 bases and J by 0 bases, leaving 13 bases between them. The CDR3 DNA follows: TGTGCCAGCAGTGTCGAGTGGTCCGGCTCTGGGGCCAACGTCCTGACTTTC. This encodes CASSVEWSGSGANVLTF.

This clonotype was observed a few times. The V gene is TRBV15, the J gene TRBJ2-2; tentative D call: TRBD1 (6 bases). Germline V lookup: CDR1 LNHNV, CDR2 YYDKDF (reference sequence). With 0 bases removed from V and 2 bases from J, the gap between germline ends came to 16 bases. The CDR3 contains 18 residues. The chain's CDR3 is CATSRDRRGLKNTGELFF. In DNA, the CDR3 is TGTGCCACCAGCAGAGATCGCAGGGGCCTTAAAAACACCGGGGAGCTGTTTTTT.

This clonotype turned up a few times. The J gene is TRBJ1-2, the V gene TRBV27; the D gene is possibly TRBD1 (6 bases). CDR1 and CDR2 (germline): MNHEY, SMNVEV (reference sequence). The CDR3 consists of 15 residues. V was clipped by 4 bases and J by 4 bases, with 16 bases between them. The CDR3 coding sequence is TGTGCCAGCAGTTCCCGACAGGCTCCTACCTATGGCTACACCTTC. It translates to CASSSRQAPTYGYTF.

In its sample, this clonotype was seen many times. The CDR3 loop is CASTTSGVRTDTQYF. The CDR3 DNA follows: TGCGCCAGCACTACTAGCGGGGTCAGAACAGATACGCAGTATTTT. The gene calls are TRBV5-1 and TRBJ2-3; TRBD2 aligns across 10 bases. CDR1 and CDR2 (germline): SGHRS, YFSETQ. The CDR3 is 15 residues long. J lost 3 bases, V lost 6 bases, and 7 bases had no gene match.

This clonotype came up a few times. The chain links TRBV10-3 to TRBJ2-7; D possibly corresponds to TRBD1 (5 bases). This CDR3 comprises 12 residues. CDR1 is ENHRY, CDR2 SYGVKD, per germline. V was cut by 3 bases and J by 4 bases, with 7 bases left in between. CDR3 coding DNA: TGTGCCATCAGTGAACAGGTTTACGAGCAGTACTTC. It encodes CAISEQVYEQYF.

This clonotype was seen at least ten times. The J gene is TRBJ2-1, the V gene TRBV29-1, with D possibly being TRBD2 (6 bases). CDR3 size: 15 residues. The V end lost 8 bases, the J end lost 4 bases, and 21 bases lay between the germline ends. CDR1 is SQVTM, CDR2 ANQGSEA, per germline. The CDR3 sequence is CSTEPGLSEYNEQFF. The CDR3 DNA reads as TGCAGCACCGAGCCGGGACTGTCCGAATACAATGAGCAGTTCTTC.

This clonotype was counted at least ten times. The chain joins TRBV11-1 to TRBJ2-1; possibly TRBD1 for D (6 bases). The CDR3 length is 14 residues. The ends were cut back, 4 bases at V and 2 bases at J, with 9 bases in the middle. CDR1 is SGHAT and CDR2 is FQDESV in the germline V gene (reference sequence). The CDR3 region is CASSSRDTYNEQFF. The CDR3 bases are TGTGCCAGCAGCTCACGGGACACCTACAATGAGCAGTTCTTC.

The chain uses TRBV5-1 and TRBJ2-5; TRBD2 agrees at 10 bases. The CDR3 contains 16 residues. Germline lookup yields CDR1 SGHRS and CDR2 YFSETQ. J was trimmed by 9 bases and V by 1 base; bases with no gene match: 12. The CDR3 DNA sequence: TGCGCCAGCAGCTTGCACAGGACTAGCGGCCCTAGGGCCCAGTACTTC. The encoded protein is CASSLHRTSGPRAQYF. The full variable domain, its missing parts supplied by reference TRBV5-1 and TRBJ2-5, is KAGVTQTPRYLIKTRGQQVTLSCSPISGHRSVSWYQQTPGQGLQFLFEYFSETQRNKGNFPGRFSGRQFSNSRSEMNVSTLELGDSALYLCASSLHRTSGPRAQYFGPGTRLLVL.

At least ten counts were recorded for this clonotype. The chain links TRBV6-5 to TRBJ2-3; D is unresolved. The CDR3 loop spans 14 amino acids. CDR1 is MNHEY, CDR2 SVGAGI, per germline. V dropped 4 bases and J dropped 4 bases, with 12 bases sitting between them. The chain's CDR3 is CASSSDPGPDTQYF. CDR3 DNA: TGTGCCAGCAGTTCGGACCCCGGCCCAGATACGCAGTATTTT.

This clonotype came up many times. The V call is TRBV2, the J call TRBJ2-1; 7 bases fit TRBD2. Germline values: CDR1 SNHLY, CDR2 FYNNEI. Trimming removed 4 bases from V and 0 bases from J; junction bases left unmatched: 3. The CDR3 runs 15 residues. CDR3 residues: CASSAGLSSYNEQFF. The CDR3 DNA reads as TGTGCCAGCAGTGCGGGACTAAGCTCCTACAATGAGCAGTTCTTC.

The chain employs TRBV4-3 and TRBJ2-2; tentative D call: TRBD2 (7 bases). The CDR3 has 15 residues. The V end lost 3 bases, the J end lost 7 bases, and 15 bases lay between the germline ends. Germline V CDR1 and CDR2: LGHNA, YSLEER. The CDR3 protein is CASSHGGASGGELFF. The CDR3 DNA sequence: TGCGCCAGCAGCCATGGGGGGGCCAGTGGCGGGGAGCTGTTTTTT.

The chain employs TRBV20-1 and TRBJ1-2; TRBD1 is a possible D gene (5 bases). Trimming removed 6 bases at V and 4 bases at J, with 15 bases between. The germline V gene has CDR1 DFQATT and CDR2 SNEGSKA (reference sequence). The CDR3 is 13 amino acids. The CDR3 loop reads CSAHRGGVYGYTF. The CDR3 DNA reads as TGCAGTGCCCACCGCGGAGGGGTCTATGGCTACACCTTC.

This chain joins TRBV20-1 and TRBJ1-6, with 7 bases that match TRBD1. The CDR3 has 16 residues. In germline, CDR1 is DFQATT, CDR2 SNEGSKA (reference sequence). V shed 3 bases, J shed 8 bases, and the junction held 13 bases outside the gene matches. CDR3 coding DNA: TGCAGTGCTAGGGCAAACAGGGGAGGTTTAGATTCACCCCTCCACTTT. As protein: CSARANRGGLDSPLHF.

This clonotype has a count of ten or more. The gene calls are TRBV5-1 and TRBJ2-2, with a tentative D call TRBD1 (5 bases). The V end was cut by 6 bases, the J end by 0 bases, with 12 bases between. Germline assignment: CDR1 SGHRS and CDR2 YFSETQ. The CDR3 consists of 15 residues. The CDR3 loop reads CASNAQGTNTGELFF. The CDR3 nucleotides are TGCGCCAGCAATGCTCAGGGCACGAACACCGGGGAGCTGTTTTTT.

The J gene is TRBJ1-2, the V gene TRBV7-2, with a tentative D call TRBD1 (5 bases). From germline, CDR1 is SGHTA and CDR2 FQGNSA. The CDR3 runs 16 residues. The V and J ends lost 1 base and 1 base respectively, with 13 bases between them. The CDR3 here is CASSLGRPGGNYGYTF. Here the CDR3 DNA reads TGTGCCAGCAGCTTAGGCAGGCCCGGGGGTAACTATGGCTACACCTTC. Supplemented by reference TRBV7-2 and TRBJ1-2, the full variable domain reads GAGVSQSPSNKVTEKGKDVELRCDPISGHTALYWYRQSLGQGLEFLIYFQGNSAPDKSGLPSDRFSAERTGGSVSTLTIQRTQQEDSAVYLCASSLGRPGGNYGYTFGSGTRLTVV.